The T cell receptor (beta chain) described here comes from a study of PD-1 blockade in mismatch repair-deficient tumors. Overall study context: Enrolled about 2013-2016, patients had progressing, pretreated mismatch repair-deficient cancers of 12 to 13 types.

Mismatch repair deficiency was confirmed in all patients, by PCR or immunohistochemistry. TCR sequencing covered a few patients who responded to pembrolizumab. The CDR3 has 13 residues. Germline V lookup: CDR1 SQVTM, CDR2 ANQGSEA. V lost 4 bases, J lost 5 bases, and 13 bases lay in between. This table comes from immunoSEQ multiplex PCR, and its TCRdb copy is limited to in-frame clones, with some not included. Here the sample spans approximately 50,000 clones, approximately 80% being singletons. Study-wide findings and caveats: Rapid post-treatment expansion, then contraction, generally preceding radiologic response, marked tumor-resident clones.

In regard to this clone: Antigen unknown.

The rearrangement joins TRBV29-1 to TRBJ2-3; D possibly matches TRBD1 or TRBD2 (5 bases each). The material was peripheral blood, obtained 4 weeks after starting pembrolizumab. This sequence originates from an adult with mismatch repair-deficient cancer. This CDR3 is CSVGEGTGDTQYF. The DNA of the CDR3 is TGCAGCGTTGGTGAAGGGACGGGAGATACGCAGTATTTT.